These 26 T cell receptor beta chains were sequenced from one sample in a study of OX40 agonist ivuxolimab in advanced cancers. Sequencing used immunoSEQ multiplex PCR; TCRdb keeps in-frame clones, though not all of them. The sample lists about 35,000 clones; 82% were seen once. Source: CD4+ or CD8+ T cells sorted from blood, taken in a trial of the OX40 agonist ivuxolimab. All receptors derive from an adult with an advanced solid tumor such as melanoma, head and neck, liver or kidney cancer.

The CDR3 spells CASILTMGNTEAFF. The CDR3 DNA is TGTGCCAGCATTCTTACGATGGGGAACACTGAAGCTTTCTTT. The chain links TRBV6-1 to TRBJ1-1; D remains ambiguous. The CDR3 is 14 amino acids. V was pared by 7 bases and J by 1 base, with 13 bases between. Germline V gene lookup returns CDR1 MNHNS and CDR2 SASEGT.

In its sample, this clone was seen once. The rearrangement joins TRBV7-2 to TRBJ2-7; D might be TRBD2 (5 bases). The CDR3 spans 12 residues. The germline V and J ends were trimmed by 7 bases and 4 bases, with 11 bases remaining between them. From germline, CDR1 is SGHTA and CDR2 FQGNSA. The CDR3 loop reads CASTGSPYEQYF. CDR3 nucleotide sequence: TGTGCCAGCACGGGGTCCCCGTACGAGCAGTACTTC.

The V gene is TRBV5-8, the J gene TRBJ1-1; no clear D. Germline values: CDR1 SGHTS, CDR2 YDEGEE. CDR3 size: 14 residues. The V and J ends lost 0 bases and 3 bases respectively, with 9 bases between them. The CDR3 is CASSLDYGDTEAFF. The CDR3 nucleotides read TGTGCCAGCAGCTTGGACTACGGGGACACTGAAGCTTTCTTT.

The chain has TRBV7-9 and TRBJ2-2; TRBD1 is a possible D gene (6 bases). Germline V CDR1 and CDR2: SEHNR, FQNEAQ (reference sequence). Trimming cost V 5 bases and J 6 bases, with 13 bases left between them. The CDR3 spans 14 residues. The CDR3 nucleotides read TGTGCCAGCAGCCAAAACAGGGAAGCCGGGGAGCTGTTTTTT. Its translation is CASSQNREAGELFF. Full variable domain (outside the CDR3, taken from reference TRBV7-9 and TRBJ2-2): DTGVSQNPRHKITKRGQNVTFRCDPISEHNRLYWYRQTLGQGPEFLTYFQNEAQLEKSRLLSDRFSAERPKGSFSTLEIQRTEQGDSAMYLCASSQNREAGELFFGEGSRLTVL.

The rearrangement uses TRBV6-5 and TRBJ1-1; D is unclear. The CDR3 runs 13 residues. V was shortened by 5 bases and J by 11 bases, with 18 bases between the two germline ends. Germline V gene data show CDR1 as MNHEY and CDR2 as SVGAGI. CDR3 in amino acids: CASSGHPWVGAFF. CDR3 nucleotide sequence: TGTGCCAGCAGTGGCCACCCCTGGGTAGGTGCTTTCTTT.

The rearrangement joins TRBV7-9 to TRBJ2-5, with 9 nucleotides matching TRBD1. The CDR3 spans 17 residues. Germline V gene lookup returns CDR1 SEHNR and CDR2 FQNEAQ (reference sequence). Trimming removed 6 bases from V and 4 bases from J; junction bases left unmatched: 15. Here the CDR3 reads CASSTTGGLTPLETQYF. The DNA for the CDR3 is TGTGCCAGCAGTACTACAGGGGGCCTCACCCCTTTAGAGACCCAGTACTTC.

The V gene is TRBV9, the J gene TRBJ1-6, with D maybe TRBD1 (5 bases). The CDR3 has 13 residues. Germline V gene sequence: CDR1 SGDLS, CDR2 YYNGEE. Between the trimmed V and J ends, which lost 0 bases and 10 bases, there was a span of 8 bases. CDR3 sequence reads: CASSVGAGSPLHF. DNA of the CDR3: TGTGCCAGCAGCGTAGGAGCAGGGTCACCCCTCCACTTT.

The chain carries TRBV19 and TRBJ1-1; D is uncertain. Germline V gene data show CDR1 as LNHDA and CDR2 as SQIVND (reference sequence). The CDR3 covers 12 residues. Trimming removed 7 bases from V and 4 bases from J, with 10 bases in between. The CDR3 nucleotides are TGTGCCAGTAATGTAGCAGGCACTGAAGCTTTCTTT. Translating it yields CASNVAGTEAFF.

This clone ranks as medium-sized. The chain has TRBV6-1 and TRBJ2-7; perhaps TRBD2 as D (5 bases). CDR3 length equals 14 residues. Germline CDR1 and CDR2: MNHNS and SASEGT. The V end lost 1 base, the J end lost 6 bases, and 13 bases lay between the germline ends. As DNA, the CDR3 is TGTGCCAGCAGTGAAGGGTGGGAGATGGCCGAGCAGTACTTC. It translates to CASSEGWEMAEQYF.

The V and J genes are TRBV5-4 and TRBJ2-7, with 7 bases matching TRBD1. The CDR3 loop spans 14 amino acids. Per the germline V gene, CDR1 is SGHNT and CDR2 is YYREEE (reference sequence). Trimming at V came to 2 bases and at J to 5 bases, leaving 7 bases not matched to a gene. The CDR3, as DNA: TGTGCCAGCAGCTTTGGGACAGTATCTGACGAGCAGTACTTC. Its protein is CASSFGTVSDEQYF.

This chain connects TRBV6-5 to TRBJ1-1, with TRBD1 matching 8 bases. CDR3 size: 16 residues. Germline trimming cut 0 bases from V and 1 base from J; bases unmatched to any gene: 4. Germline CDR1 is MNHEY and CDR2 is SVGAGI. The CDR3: CASSYSTGASNTEAFF. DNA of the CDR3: TGTGCCAGCAGTTACTCGACAGGGGCATCGAACACTGAAGCTTTCTTT.

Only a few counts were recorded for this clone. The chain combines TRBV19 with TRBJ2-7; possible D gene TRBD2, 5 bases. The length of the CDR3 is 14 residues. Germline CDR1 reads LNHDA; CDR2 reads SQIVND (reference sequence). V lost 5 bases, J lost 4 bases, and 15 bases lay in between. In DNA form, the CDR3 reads TGTGCCAGTAGTTCCACTGCGGGCGGATACGAGCAGTACTTC. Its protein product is CASSSTAGGYEQYF.

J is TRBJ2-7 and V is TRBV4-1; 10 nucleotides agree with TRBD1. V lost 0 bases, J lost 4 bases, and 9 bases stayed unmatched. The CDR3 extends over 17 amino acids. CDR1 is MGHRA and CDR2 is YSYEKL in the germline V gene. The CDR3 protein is CASSQDLFGTGEYEQYF. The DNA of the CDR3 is TGCGCCAGCAGCCAAGATTTGTTCGGGACAGGGGAATACGAGCAGTACTTC.

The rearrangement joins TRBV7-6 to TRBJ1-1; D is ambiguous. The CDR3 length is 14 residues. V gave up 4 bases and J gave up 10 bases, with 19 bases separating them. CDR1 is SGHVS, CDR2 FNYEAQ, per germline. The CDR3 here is CASSSGLGLMGAFF. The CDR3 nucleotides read TGTGCCAGCAGCTCAGGTTTAGGACTTATGGGAGCTTTCTTT.

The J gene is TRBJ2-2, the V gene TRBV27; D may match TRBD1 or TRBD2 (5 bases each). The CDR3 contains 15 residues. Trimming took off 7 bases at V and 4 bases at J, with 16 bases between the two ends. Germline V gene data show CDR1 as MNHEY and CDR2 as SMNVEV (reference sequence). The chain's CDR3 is CASKEDRGVTGELFF. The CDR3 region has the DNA TGTGCCAGCAAGGAGGATCGGGGCGTCACCGGGGAGCTGTTTTTT.

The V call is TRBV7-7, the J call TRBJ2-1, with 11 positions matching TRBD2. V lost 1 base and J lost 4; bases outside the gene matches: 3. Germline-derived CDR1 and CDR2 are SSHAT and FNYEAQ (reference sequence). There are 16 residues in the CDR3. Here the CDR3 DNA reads TGTGCCAGCAGCTTAGTACTAGCGGGAGAGTACAATGAGCAGTTCTTC. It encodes CASSLVLAGEYNEQFF.

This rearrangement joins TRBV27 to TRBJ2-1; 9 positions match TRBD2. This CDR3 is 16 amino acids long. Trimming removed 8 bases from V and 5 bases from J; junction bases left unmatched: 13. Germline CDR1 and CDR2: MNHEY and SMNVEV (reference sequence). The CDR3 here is CASGYPSGKWNNEQFF. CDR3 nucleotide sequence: TGTGCCAGCGGCTATCCTAGCGGGAAATGGAACAATGAGCAGTTCTTC.

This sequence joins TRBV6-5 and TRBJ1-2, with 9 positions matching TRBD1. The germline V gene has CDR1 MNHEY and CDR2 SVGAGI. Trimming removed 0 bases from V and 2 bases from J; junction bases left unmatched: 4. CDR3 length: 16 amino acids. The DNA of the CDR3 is TGTGCCAGCAGTTACTCGGGGACAGGGATAAACTATGGCTACACCTTC. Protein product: CASSYSGTGINYGYTF.

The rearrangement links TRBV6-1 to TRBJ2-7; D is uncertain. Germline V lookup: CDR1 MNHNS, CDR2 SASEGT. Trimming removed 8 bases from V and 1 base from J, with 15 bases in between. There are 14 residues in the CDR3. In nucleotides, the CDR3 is TGTGCCAGCTCCCAGCTAGTTCCGTCCTACGAGCAGTACTTC. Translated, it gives CASSQLVPSYEQYF.

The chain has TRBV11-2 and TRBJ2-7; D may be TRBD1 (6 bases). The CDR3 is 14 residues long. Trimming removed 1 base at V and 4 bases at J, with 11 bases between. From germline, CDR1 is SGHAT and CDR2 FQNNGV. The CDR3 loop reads CASSLGAGEYEQYF. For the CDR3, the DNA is TGTGCCAGCAGCTTAGGTGCAGGGGAATACGAGCAGTACTTC.

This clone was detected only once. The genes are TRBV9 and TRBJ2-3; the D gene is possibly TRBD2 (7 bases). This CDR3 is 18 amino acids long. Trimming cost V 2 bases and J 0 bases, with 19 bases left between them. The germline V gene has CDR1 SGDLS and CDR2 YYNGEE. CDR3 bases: TGTGCCAGCAGCGTTGATGCGGGGGCGCCCACAAGCACAGATACGCAGTATTTT. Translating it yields CASSVDAGAPTSTDTQYF.

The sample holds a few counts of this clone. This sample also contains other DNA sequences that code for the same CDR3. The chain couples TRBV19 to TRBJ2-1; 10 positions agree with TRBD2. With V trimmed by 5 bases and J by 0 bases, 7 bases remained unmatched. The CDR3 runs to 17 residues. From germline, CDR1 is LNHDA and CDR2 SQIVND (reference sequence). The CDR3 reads CASSVTSGDSSYNEQFF. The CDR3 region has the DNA TGTGCCAGTAGTGTAACTAGCGGGGATAGCTCCTACAATGAGCAGTTCTTC.

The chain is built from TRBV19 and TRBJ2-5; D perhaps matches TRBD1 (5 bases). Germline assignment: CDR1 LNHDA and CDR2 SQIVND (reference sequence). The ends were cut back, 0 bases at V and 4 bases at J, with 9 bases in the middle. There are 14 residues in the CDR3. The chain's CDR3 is CASSIDAGSETQYF. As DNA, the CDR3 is TGTGCCAGTAGTATAGACGCAGGGTCAGAGACCCAGTACTTC. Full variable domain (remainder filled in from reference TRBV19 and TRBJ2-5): DGGITQSPKYLFRKEGQNVTLSCEQNLNHDAMYWYRQDPGQGLRLIYYSQIVNDFQKGDIAEGYSVSREKKESFPLTVTSAQKNPTAFYLCASSIDAGSETQYFGPGTRLLVL.

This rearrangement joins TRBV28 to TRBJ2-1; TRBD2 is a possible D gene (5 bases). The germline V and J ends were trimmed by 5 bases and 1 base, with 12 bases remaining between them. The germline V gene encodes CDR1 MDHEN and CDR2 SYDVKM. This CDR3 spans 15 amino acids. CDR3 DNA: TGTGCCAGCAGTACGCGGACTTTTTCCTACAATGAGCAGTTCTTC. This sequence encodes CASSTRTFSYNEQFF.

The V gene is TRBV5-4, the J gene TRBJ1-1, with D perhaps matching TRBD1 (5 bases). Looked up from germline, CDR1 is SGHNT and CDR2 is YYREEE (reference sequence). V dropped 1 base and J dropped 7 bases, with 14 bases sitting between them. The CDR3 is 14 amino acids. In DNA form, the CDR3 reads TGTGCCAGCAGCTTGCGTGGGCAGGGCGATGAAGCTTTCTTT. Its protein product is CASSLRGQGDEAFF. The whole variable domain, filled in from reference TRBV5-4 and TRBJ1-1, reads ETGVTQSPTHLIKTRGQQVTLRCSSQSGHNTVSWYQQALGQGPQFIFQYYREEENGRGNFPPRFSGLQFPNYSSELNVNALELDDSALYLCASSLRGQGDEAFFGQGTRLTVV.

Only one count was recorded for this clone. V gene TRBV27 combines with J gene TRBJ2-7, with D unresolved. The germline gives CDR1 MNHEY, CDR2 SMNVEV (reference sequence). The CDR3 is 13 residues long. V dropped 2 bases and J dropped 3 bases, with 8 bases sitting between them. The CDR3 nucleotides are TGTGCCAGCAGTTTAACGGCAGTCTACGAGCAGTACTTC. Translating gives CASSLTAVYEQYF.